Each of the 9 T cell receptor beta chains below was sequenced from the same sample in a study of regulatory T cells in long-lasting Graves disease. For TCR beta, libraries came from iRepertoire HTBI primers and Arm-PCR of CDR3 regions. Each CDR3 protein is one row after TCRdb ran MiXCR on the multiplex PCR reads. The sample lists about 530,000 distinct CDR3 sequences; about 16% were seen once. Time point: newly diagnosed GD, antithyroid drugs for less than 3 months. RNA extracted from PBMCs served as the sequencing template. The sample was also reused in another study, on T cells in Graves' hyperthyroidism and ophthalmopathy.

The sample in question was peripheral blood mononuclear cells (PBMCs), obtained at new diagnosis, from a patient treated with antithyroid drugs. The receptors shown here come from a woman aged 35-65 years with Graves disease.

This clonotype has ten or more counts. The rearrangement links TRBV12-3 or TRBV12-4 to TRBJ1-1; weak D call: TRBD1 (5 bases). V lost 5 bases and J lost 7, with 14 bases in between. This CDR3 contains 13 residues. The CDR3, as DNA: TGTGCCAGCAGTCTCACAGGCTTTGGTGAAGCTTTCTTT. Translation: CASSLTGFGEAFF.

Many counts were recorded for this clonotype. The rearrangement links TRBV27 to TRBJ2-1; possible D gene TRBD1, 6 bases. V was trimmed by 3 bases and J by 5 bases, leaving 14 bases between them. The V gene's germline CDR1 is MNHEY and CDR2 SMNVEV (reference sequence). The CDR3 runs 15 residues. CDR3 region: CASSLPGASNNEQFF. The CDR3 DNA reads TGTGCCAGCAGTTTGCCAGGGGCTAGCAACAATGAGCAGTTCTTC.

This clonotype came up many times. J is TRBJ2-7 and V is TRBV11-1; D is unresolved. The germline V gene has CDR1 SGHAT and CDR2 FQDESV (reference sequence). Trimming left V 6 bases short and J 2 bases short, with 14 bases between. This CDR3 spans 14 amino acids. CDR3 loop: CASSFRLETYEQYF. The CDR3 DNA is TGTGCCAGCAGTTTTCGACTGGAGACCTACGAGCAGTACTTC.

This clonotype was detected ten times or more. The gene calls are TRBV4-2 and TRBJ1-1; D unresolved. The V gene's germline CDR1 is LGHNA and CDR2 YNFKEQ. This CDR3 region has 16 residues. V gave up 4 bases and J gave up 1 base, with 16 bases separating them. This CDR3 is CASSPVLQPENTEAFF. CDR3 nucleotides: TGTGCCAGCAGCCCGGTTTTACAGCCCGAGAACACTGAAGCTTTCTTT.

The V call is TRBV9, the J call TRBJ1-2; D might be TRBD1 (6 bases). With 4 bases removed from V and 3 bases from J, the gap between germline ends came to 16 bases. Germline values: CDR1 SGDLS, CDR2 YYNGEE. CDR3 length: 15 residues. CDR3 protein: CASSPGGQPYYGYTF. The CDR3 DNA follows: TGTGCCAGCAGCCCCGGCGGACAGCCTTACTATGGCTACACCTTC.

V gene TRBV7-9 combines with J gene TRBJ1-2; D possibly corresponds to TRBD1 (5 bases). V lost 5 bases to trimming and J lost 4 bases, with 20 bases between them. This CDR3 is 16 amino acids long. Per the germline V gene, CDR1 is SEHNR and CDR2 is FQNEAQ (reference sequence). CDR3 sequence: CASSLPGTPGGYGYTF. CDR3 nucleotides: TGTGCCAGCAGCCTTCCTGGGACGCCCGGTGGCTATGGCTACACCTTC.

The table lists this clonotype with a few counts. The rearrangement joins TRBV6-5 to TRBJ1-5; 10 nucleotides line up with TRBD1. The ends lost 2 bases at V and 9 bases at J; junction bases unmatched: 7. The CDR3 sequence is 15 residues long. In germline, CDR1 is MNHEY, CDR2 SVGAGI. CDR3 bases: TGTGCCAGCAGTTACGGTGACAGGGGGCCAGGGCCCCAGCATTTT. Translation gives CASSYGDRGPGPQHF.

In this sample, this clonotype turned up a few times. This chain uses TRBV2 with TRBJ2-7; D remains unclear. The germline V and J ends were trimmed by 3 bases and 0 bases, with 9 bases remaining between them. The CDR3 consists of 14 residues. Germline CDR1 reads SNHLY; CDR2 reads FYNNEI. The CDR3 nucleotides are TGTGCCAGCAGTGAGAGGTGGGGCTCCTACGAGCAGTACTTC. Translated, it gives CASSERWGSYEQYF.

CDR3 DNA: TGCAGTGCTGGTGGGTCCTCTGGAAACACCATATATTTT. Translated, it gives CSAGGSSGNTIYF. The chain uses TRBV20-1 and TRBJ1-3; D is undetermined. V shed 5 bases and J shed 0 bases, with 8 bases lying between them. The CDR3 has 13 amino acids. CDR1 is DFQATT and CDR2 is SNEGSKA in the germline V gene (reference sequence).